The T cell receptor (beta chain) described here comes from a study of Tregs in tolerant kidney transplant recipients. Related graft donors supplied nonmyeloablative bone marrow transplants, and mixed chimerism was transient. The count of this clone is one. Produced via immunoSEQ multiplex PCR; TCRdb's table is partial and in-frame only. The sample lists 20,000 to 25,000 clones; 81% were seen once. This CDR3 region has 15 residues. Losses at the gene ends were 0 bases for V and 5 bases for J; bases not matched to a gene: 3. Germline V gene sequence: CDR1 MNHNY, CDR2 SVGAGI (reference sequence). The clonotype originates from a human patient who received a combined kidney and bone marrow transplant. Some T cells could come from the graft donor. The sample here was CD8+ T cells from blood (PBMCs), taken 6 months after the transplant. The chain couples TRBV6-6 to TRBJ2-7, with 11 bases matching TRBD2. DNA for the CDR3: TGTGCCAGCAGTTACTCGACACTAGCGGGAGACGAGCAGTACTTC. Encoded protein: CASSYSTLAGDEQYF.